This T cell receptor beta chain was obtained from a study of shared clonotypes between healthy human individuals. As for the study in general: Per donor, three plates held CD4 naive cells, three held CD4 memory, two held CD8 naive and one held CD8 memory.

Whole-study findings and limits: Sampling covered blood only; tissue repertoires likely differ. The donor pool, a small one, limited the genetic and exposure-history diversity represented.

For every subset, genomic DNA was evenly distributed across several immunoSEQ plates. Libraries were prepared by immunoSEQ multiplex PCR; TCRdb keeps only in-frame clonotypes and omits some of them. Of 950,000 to 1,200,000 clones listed, 70% to 80% were seen once; the top ten hold 0.89%. This CDR3 is 12 amino acids long. V shed 6 bases and J shed 1 base, with 4 bases lying between them. CDR1 and CDR2 (germline): SGHTA, FQGTGA. As for this clone: No antigen is known for it.

Sequencing used memory CD4+ T cells from PBMCs. Subset given: CD45RA-negative fraction. J is TRBJ1-5 and V is TRBV7-3; D ambiguous. The sequence was collected from a man between 18 and 35 years old in good health. Some clones in this sample may be carry-over from other donors' samples. The CDR3 loop reads CASSFSNQPQHF. The DNA for the CDR3 is TGTGCCAGCAGTTTCAGCAATCAGCCCCAGCATTTT.